This T cell receptor (beta chain) was recovered during a study of metastatic and nonmetastatic thyroid tumors. Study as a whole: Blood and tumor or nodule tissue repertoires from malignant and benign thyroid patients were compared.

With MiXCR, TCRdb reprocessed the PCR reads. The table records 17,000 or so clones, roughly a quarter of them present only once. Thyroid surgery took place with no prior treatment in any patient. The CDR3 loop spans 15 amino acids. Germline V gives CDR1 MNHNS, CDR2 SASEGT. Trimming cost V 7 bases and J 9 bases; bases outside gene matches: 13. This clone was detected only a few times. Its antigen is not identified. Just one base apart from a much larger clone, this may be a read error. Findings and limits, study-wide: In both blood and tumor samples, TCR beta diversity was reported significantly higher for malignant than benign nodules.

This TCR came from a female donor with papillary thyroid cancer or a benign thyroid nodule (not recorded which). Some clones in this sample may be carry-over from other donors' samples. Sequenced material: adjacent normal tissue. The chain recombines TRBV6-1 with TRBJ2-2, with TRBD2 matching 8 bases. DNA of the CDR3: TGTGCCAGCACAACTAGCGGCGCCATGGCCTGGGAGCTGTTTTTT. Residues: CASTTSGAMAWELFF.